Each of the 22 T cell receptor beta chains below was sequenced from the same sample in a study of human T cells and chemical hapten exposure. Noted time point: pre-sensitization, week 0. Treatment specified: therapeutic diphenylcyclopropenone sensitization with weekly scalp DPC. TCRdb re-analysed the RACE reads in MiXCR, keeping a single row per CDR3 protein. The data contain under 300,000 distinct CDR3 sequences, 7.5% to 10% of them singletons. The source material was whole blood, sampled in connection with sensitization to the hapten diphenylcyclopropenone (DPC). The receptors stem from a middle-aged woman with alopecia areata. Some clones in this sample may be carry-over from other donors' samples.

The chain uses TRBV6-2 or TRBV6-3 and TRBJ1-2, with D perhaps matching TRBD1 (6 bases). The germline V gene encodes CDR1 MNHEY and CDR2 SVGEGT. V was shortened by 5 bases and J by 6 bases, with 25 bases between the two germline ends. This CDR3 region has 17 residues. CDR3 sequence reads: CASSIFFGALNRDGYTF. The CDR3 DNA reads as TGTGCCAGCAGTATCTTCTTCGGCGCATTAAACAGGGATGGCTACACCTTC.

This clonotype has at least ten counts. The V and J genes are TRBV28 and TRBJ1-2; 10 positions agree with TRBD1. Germline V gene lookup returns CDR1 MDHEN and CDR2 SYDVKM. V shed 3 bases and J 4 bases; nucleotides not matched to a gene: 5. The CDR3 covers 15 residues. The CDR3 bases are TGTGCCAGCAGTTTCCCCGGGACAGGGGCCTATGGCTACACCTTC. Encoded protein: CASSFPGTGAYGYTF.

In DNA, the CDR3 is TGTGCCAGCAGCCAAGAGCCCCACGGGTGGGAGCAGTACTTC. Residues: CASSQEPHGWEQYF. The J gene is TRBJ2-7, the V gene TRBV14, with unresolved D. Germline CDR1 SGHDN, CDR2 FVKESK. V was pared by 0 bases and J by 7 bases, with 13 bases between. The CDR3 has 14 amino acids.

This clonotype was detected many times. The chain combines TRBV4-2 with TRBJ2-3; D might be TRBD1 (5 bases). V was cut by 1 base and J by 7 bases, with 12 bases left in between. This CDR3 has 14 amino acids. The germline CDR1 and CDR2 sequences are LGHNA and YNFKEQ. The CDR3 reads CASSQAHGQNTQYF. CDR3 nucleotides: TGTGCCAGCAGCCAAGCCCACGGACAAAATACGCAGTATTTT.

This clonotype was recorded a few times. This rearrangement joins TRBV12-3 or TRBV12-4 to TRBJ2-1; no clear D. Deletions cut 5 bases from V and 9 bases from J, with 8 bases between. CDR3 size: 11 residues. CDR3 sequence reads: CASSPLPEQFF. Here the CDR3 DNA reads TGTGCCAGCAGTCCCCTCCCTGAGCAGTTCTTC.

CDR3 nucleotide sequence: TGTGCCAGCAGTTCAGATACTGATGGCTACACCTTC. Its protein product is CASSSDTDGYTF. The chain carries TRBV6-6 and TRBJ1-2; D call uncertain. The CDR3 covers 12 residues. Trimming cost V 4 bases and J 6 bases, with 9 bases left between them. Germline V gene sequence: CDR1 MNHNY, CDR2 SVGAGI (reference sequence).

This clonotype came up a few times. The rearrangement joins TRBV28 to TRBJ2-3, with 8 bases identical to TRBD2. V dropped 5 bases and J dropped 0; count of bases not matched to a gene: 7. Per the germline V gene, CDR1 is MDHEN and CDR2 is SYDVKM. The CDR3 has 16 amino acids. The DNA for the CDR3 is TGTGCCAGCAGTGTGGTGCAGCGGGAGAGCACAGATACGCAGTATTTT. Amino acids: CASSVVQRESTDTQYF.

This clonotype was counted only a few times. The J gene is TRBJ2-2, the V gene TRBV12-3 or TRBV12-4, with D unclear. This CDR3 region has 13 residues. Trimming removed 3 bases at V and 7 bases at J, with 9 bases between. For the CDR3, the DNA is TGTGCCAGCAGTTTGCAGGAATACGGGGAGCTGTTTTTT. The encoded protein is CASSLQEYGELFF.

This clonotype has just a few counts. The CDR3 DNA sequence: TGTGCCAGCAGTTACGAACTGGGGAATGAGCAGTTCTTC. Translating gives CASSYELGNEQFF. This sequence joins TRBV6-6 and TRBJ2-1; D gene unclear. Germline V gene sequence: CDR1 MNHNY, CDR2 SVGAGI (reference sequence). The CDR3 covers 13 residues. V lost 2 bases to trimming and J lost 7 bases, with 9 bases between them.

In this sample, this clonotype turned up a few times. The CDR3 sequence: CASSQETVLGNTIYF. CDR3 bases: TGTGCCAGCAGCCAAGAAACAGTCCTTGGAAACACCATATATTTT. This chain connects TRBV3-1 to TRBJ1-3; D gene uncertain. The CDR3 has 15 amino acids. V shed 0 bases and J shed 3 bases, with 9 bases lying between them. In germline, CDR1 is LGHDT, CDR2 YNNKEL (reference sequence).

The chain is built from TRBV4-1 and TRBJ2-1; D remains unclear. The germline V gene encodes CDR1 MGHRA and CDR2 YSYEKL. The CDR3 has 13 residues. The germline V and J ends were trimmed by 3 bases and 6 bases, with 9 bases remaining between them. CDR3 sequence: CASSHPTTNEQFF. The DNA for the CDR3 is TGCGCCAGCAGCCATCCCACCACCAATGAGCAGTTCTTC.

The chain is built from TRBV18 and TRBJ1-1, with 7 bases identical to TRBD1. The CDR3 contains 14 residues. Germline V gives CDR1 KGHSH, CDR2 LQKENI. The junction had 1 base not matched to a gene; V was cut back by 2 bases and J by 1 base. DNA of the CDR3: TGTGCCAGCTCACCAGGGACAGAGAACACTGAAGCTTTCTTT. It codes for CASSPGTENTEAFF.

The genes are TRBV7-2 and TRBJ2-2; 7 bases fit TRBD2. This CDR3 comprises 18 residues. Germline V gives CDR1 SGHTA, CDR2 FQGNSA. V lost 0 bases, J lost 2 bases, and 9 bases stayed unmatched. The CDR3 loop reads CASSLASGSTRNTGELFF. The CDR3 bases are TGTGCCAGCAGCTTAGCTAGCGGGTCTACACGAAACACCGGGGAGCTGTTTTTT.

The V and J genes are TRBV29-1 and TRBJ2-1, with D unresolved. The ends were cut back, 1 base at V and 0 bases at J, with 4 bases in the middle. The CDR3 spans 13 residues. The germline gives CDR1 SQVTM, CDR2 ANQGSEA. CDR3 sequence reads: CSVEASSYNEQFF. Here the CDR3 DNA reads TGCAGCGTTGAAGCGTCCTCCTACAATGAGCAGTTCTTC.

The V call is TRBV29-1, the J call TRBJ1-1; possible D gene TRBD1, 5 bases. Trimming stripped 6 bases from V and 2 bases from J, with 10 bases between. The CDR3 has 12 residues. Per the germline V gene, CDR1 is SQVTM and CDR2 is ANQGSEA. CDR3 nucleotide sequence: TGCAGCGTGTGGGGCGGAAACACTGAAGCTTTCTTT. Protein sequence: CSVWGGNTEAFF.

This clonotype appeared a few times. This chain uses TRBV9 with TRBJ2-1; 10 positions agree with TRBD2. The germline V gene has CDR1 SGDLS and CDR2 YYNGEE. The CDR3 extends over 15 amino acids. V shed 4 bases and J 8 bases; nucleotides not matched to a gene: 9. Written as DNA, the CDR3 is TGTGCCAGCAGCAAGGGGGCTAGCGGGAGAGATGAGCAGTTCTTC. Amino acid sequence: CASSKGASGRDEQFF.

The chain uses TRBV4-3 and TRBJ2-1, with a possible D match to TRBD1 (6 bases). Germline values: CDR1 LGHNA, CDR2 YSLEER. This CDR3 contains 16 residues. Trimming shortened V by 0 bases and J by 6 bases, and 15 bases separated the two germline ends. CDR3 loop: CASSQEQGIGGNEQFF. The CDR3 DNA follows: TGCGCCAGCAGCCAAGAGCAGGGGATCGGCGGCAATGAGCAGTTCTTC.

The chain combines TRBV6-5 with TRBJ1-5; D unclear. V was clipped by 7 bases and J by 6 bases, with 7 bases between them. The germline CDR1 and CDR2 sequences are MNHEY and SVGAGI. CDR3 length: 11 amino acids. Here the CDR3 DNA reads TGTGCCAGCAACCCCCCTCAGCCCCAGCATTTT. This encodes CASNPPQPQHF.

This clonotype was detected only a few times. This chain connects TRBV12-3 or TRBV12-4 to TRBJ2-1, with 10 bases that match TRBD2. The CDR3 totals 15 residues. After removal of 0 bases from V and 8 bases from J, the junction contained 4 bases not matched to a gene. The CDR3 bases are TGTGCCAGCAGTTTAGCGGCTAGCGGGAGTTATGAGCAGTTCTTC. Translated: CASSLAASGSYEQFF.

This clonotype was seen a few times. The CDR3, as DNA: TGTGCCAGCAGCCAAGATCTGACTACCTCAGGGGAGCAGTTCTTC. Translation: CASSQDLTTSGEQFF. The chain carries TRBV4-2 and TRBJ2-1, with D perhaps being TRBD1 or TRBD2 (5 bases each). Trimming left V 0 bases short and J 10 bases short, with 16 bases between. Germline V CDR1 and CDR2: LGHNA, YNFKEQ. The CDR3 length is 15 residues.

This clonotype was found a few times. The genes are TRBV7-9 and TRBJ2-1, with D unresolved. Between the trimmed V and J ends, which lost 7 bases and 3 bases, there was a span of 16 bases. Germline CDR1 SEHNR, CDR2 FQNEAQ (reference sequence). The CDR3 totals 15 residues. The DNA for the CDR3 is TGTGCCAGCACCCCACCTATTTCCCACTACAATGAGCAGTTCTTC. This codes for CASTPPISHYNEQFF.

Note on this clonotype: It differs at one base from a far larger clone, so likely a read error. The DNA for the CDR3 is TGTGCCAGCAGTTTATGGACAGGGTCCTACGAGCAGTACTTC. This sequence encodes CASSLWTGSYEQYF. The gene calls are TRBV27 and TRBJ2-7; 8 bases agree with TRBD1. Germline V CDR1 and CDR2: MNHEY, SMNVEV (reference sequence). Trimming at V came to 1 base and at J to 1 base, leaving 0 bases not matched to a gene. This CDR3 region has 14 residues.